This T cell receptor beta chain emerged from a study of T cell responses to AZD1222 COVID-19 vaccine. General study findings and limits: Donors in the cohort were predominantly white British and more often female, and clonal diversity was possibly underestimated. It was only a handful of AZD1222 recipients who were seropositive at baseline.

Here immunoSEQ multiplex PCR was the method, and the copy in TCRdb shows in-frame clones only, minus some. The sample carries 150,000 to 180,000 clones, approximately 87% recorded once. Per the germline V gene, CDR1 is SGHDT and CDR2 is YYEEEE. This CDR3 has 14 amino acids. Trimming shortened V by 0 bases and J by 7 bases, and 10 bases separated the two germline ends. As to this clone: Its target is unknown.

The sequence was obtained from an adult who received the AZD1222 COVID-19 vaccine. J is TRBJ2-2 and V is TRBV5-6, with D unresolved. Specimen: peripheral blood, collected 28 days after the second AZD1222 dose. CDR3 sequence reads: CASSLGRADGELFF. The CDR3 DNA reads as TGTGCCAGCAGCTTGGGTAGGGCTGACGGGGAGCTGTTTTTT.